The rows below give T cell receptor beta chains drawn from one sample of a study of blood T cell repertoires in COVID-19. Produced via immunoSEQ multiplex PCR; TCRdb's table is partial and in-frame only. The sample gives approximately 300,000 clones, around 90% of which show up once; roughly 2% is in the top ten. Sequenced input: peripheral blood. Receptors were obtained from a woman between 50 and 59 years old who had recovered from COVID-19. The CDR3 runs from the conserved cysteine through the conserved F or W. A D gene is named only where the DNA matches it firmly. Some rows have no size entry. The others give once, few or many, or a class for an expanded clone.

length	D	size	V	J	CDR3	DNA
14	.	.	TRBV7-2	TRBJ2-7	CASSVRDSTQGQYF	TGTGCCAGCAGCGTCCGGGACTCAACCCAAGGGCAGTACTTC
18	TRBD1	once	TRBV28	TRBJ2-1	CASSFRRQGAGLYNEQFF	TGTGCCAGCAGTTTTCGTCGACAGGGGGCAGGACTTTACAATGAGCAGTTCTTC
14	.	few	TRBV10-2	TRBJ2-1	CASKQGGSYNEQFF	TGCGCCAGCAAGCAGGGGGGTTCCTACAATGAGCAGTTCTTC
21	TRBD2	.	TRBV2	TRBJ2-7	CASSEAHGRRAGVVLGYEQYF	TGTGCCAGCAGTGAAGCTCATGGCCGGCGGGCGGGAGTTGTCCTCGGCTACGAGCAGTACTTC
14	.	.	TRBV5-1	TRBJ2-3	CASATGSPTDTQYF	TGCGCCAGTGCGACGGGGTCCCCCACAGATACGCAGTATTTT
13	TRBD1	.	TRBV7-6	TRBJ2-7	CASSLTRGHEQYF	TGTGCCAGCAGCTTAACCAGGGGGCATGAGCAGTACTTC
16	.	.	TRBV20-1	TRBJ2-1	CSASPAVVVRGNEQFF	TGCAGTGCTAGTCCTGCGGTTGTAGTAAGAGGCAATGAGCAGTTCTTC
15	.	.	TRBV7-2	TRBJ1-5	CASSSGLEVNQPQHF	TGTGCCAGCAGCTCCGGACTGGAGGTTAATCAGCCCCAGCATTTT
13	TRBD1	.	TRBV4-1	TRBJ2-3	CASSFDREDTQYF	TGCGCCAGCAGTTTCGACAGGGAAGATACGCAGTATTTT
12	.	.	TRBV6-6	TRBJ2-7	CASSMKLYEQYF	TGTGCCAGTTCGATGAAGCTCTACGAGCAGTACTTC
12	.	.	TRBV4-3	TRBJ1-1	CASSQVRGLAFF	TGCGCCAGCAGCCAAGTCCGGGGTCTAGCTTTCTTT
15	.	.	TRBV5-1	TRBJ2-2	CASSLRSGNTGELFF	TGCGCCAGCAGCTTGAGGTCAGGGAACACCGGGGAGCTGTTTTTT
13	.	.	TRBV6-2/TRBV6-3	TRBJ1-2	CASSHPLNYGYTF	TGTGCCAGCAGTCACCCACTTAACTATGGCTACACCTTC
16	.	many	TRBV5-6	TRBJ2-6	CASSLPSGTGANVLTF	TGTGCCAGCAGCCTCCCCTCGGGGACTGGGGCCAACGTCCTGACTTTC
13	TRBD1	once	TRBV2	TRBJ1-2	CASSYDRADYYTF	TGTGCCAGCAGTTATGACAGGGCCGATTACTACACCTTC
13	TRBD1	.	TRBV2	TRBJ1-5	CASRRQGYQPQHF	TGTGCCAGCAGAAGACAGGGCTATCAGCCCCAGCATTTT
15	.	few	TRBV11-2	TRBJ2-7	CASSFVSGITKEQYF	TGTGCCAGCAGCTTCGTATCCGGGATCACCAAGGAGCAGTACTTC
17	.	.	TRBV30	TRBJ2-6	CAGRRGQGSSGANVLTF	TGTGCCGGAAGGAGGGGGCAGGGCAGCTCTGGGGCCAACGTCCTGACTTTC